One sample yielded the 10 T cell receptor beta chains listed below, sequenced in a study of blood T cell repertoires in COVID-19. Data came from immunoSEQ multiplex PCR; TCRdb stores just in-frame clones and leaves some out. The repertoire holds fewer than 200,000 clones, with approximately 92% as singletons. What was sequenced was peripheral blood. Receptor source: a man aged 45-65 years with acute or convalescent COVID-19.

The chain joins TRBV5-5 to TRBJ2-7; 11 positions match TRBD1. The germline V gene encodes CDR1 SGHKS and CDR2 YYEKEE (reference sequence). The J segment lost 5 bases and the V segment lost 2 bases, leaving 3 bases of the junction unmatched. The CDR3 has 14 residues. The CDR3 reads CASSFGQGAHEQYF. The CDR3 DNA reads TGTGCCAGCAGCTTCGGACAGGGGGCCCACGAGCAGTACTTC. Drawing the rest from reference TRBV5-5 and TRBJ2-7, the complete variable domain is DAGVTQSPTHLIKTRGQQVTLRCSPISGHKSVSWYQQVLGQGPQFIFQYYEKEERGRGNFPDRFSARQFPNYSSELNVNALLLGDSALYLCASSFGQGAHEQYFGPGTRLTVT.

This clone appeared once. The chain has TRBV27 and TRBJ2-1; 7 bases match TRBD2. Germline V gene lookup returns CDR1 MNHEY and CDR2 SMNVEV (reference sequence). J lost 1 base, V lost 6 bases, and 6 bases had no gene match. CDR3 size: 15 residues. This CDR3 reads CASRRTSVSYNEQFF. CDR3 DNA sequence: TGTGCCAGCAGGCGGACTAGTGTTTCCTACAATGAGCAGTTCTTC.

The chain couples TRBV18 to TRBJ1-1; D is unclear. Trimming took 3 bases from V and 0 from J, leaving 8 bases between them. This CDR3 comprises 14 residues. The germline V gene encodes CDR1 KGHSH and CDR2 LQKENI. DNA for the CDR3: TGTGCCAGCTCACCGCTGACACTGAACACTGAAGCTTTCTTT. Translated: CASSPLTLNTEAFF.

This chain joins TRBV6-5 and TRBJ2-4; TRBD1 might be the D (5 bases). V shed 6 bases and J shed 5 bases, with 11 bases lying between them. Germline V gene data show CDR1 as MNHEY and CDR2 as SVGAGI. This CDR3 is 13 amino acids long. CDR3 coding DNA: TGTGCCAGCAGACGAATAGGGGAAAACATTCAGTACTTC. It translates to CASRRIGENIQYF.

CDR3 sequence: CASARSEAGNTIYF. In DNA, the CDR3 is TGTGCCAGTGCGAGATCCGAGGCTGGAAACACCATATATTTT. The rearrangement joins TRBV2 to TRBJ1-3; D ambiguous. Germline V lookup: CDR1 SNHLY, CDR2 FYNNEI. The CDR3 is 14 amino acids. Trimming took off 9 bases at V and 2 bases at J, with 14 bases between the two ends.

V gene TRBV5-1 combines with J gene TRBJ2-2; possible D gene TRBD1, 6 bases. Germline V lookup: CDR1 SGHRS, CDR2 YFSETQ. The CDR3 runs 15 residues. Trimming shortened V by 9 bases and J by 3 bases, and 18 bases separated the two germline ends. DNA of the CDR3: TGCGCCACTACTACCAGGGGACGCGACACCGGGGAGCTGTTTTTT. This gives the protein CATTTRGRDTGELFF.

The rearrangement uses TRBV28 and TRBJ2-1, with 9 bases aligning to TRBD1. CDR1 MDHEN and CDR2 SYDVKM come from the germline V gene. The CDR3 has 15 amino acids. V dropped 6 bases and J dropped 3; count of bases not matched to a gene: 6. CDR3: CASRLTGGVYNEQFF. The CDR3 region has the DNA TGTGCCAGCAGGTTGACAGGGGGTGTCTACAATGAGCAGTTCTTC.

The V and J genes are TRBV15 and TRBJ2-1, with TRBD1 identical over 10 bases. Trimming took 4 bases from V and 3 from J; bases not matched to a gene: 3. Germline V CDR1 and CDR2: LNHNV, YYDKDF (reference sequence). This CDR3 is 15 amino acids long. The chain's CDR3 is CATSTDRGVYNEQFF. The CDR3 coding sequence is TGTGCCACCAGCACGGACAGGGGGGTCTACAATGAGCAGTTCTTC. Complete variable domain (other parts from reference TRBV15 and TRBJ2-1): DAMVIQNPRYQVTQFGKPVTLSCSQTLNHNVMYWYQQKSSQAPKLLFHYYDKDFNNEADTPDNFQSRRPNTSFCFLDIRSPGLGDTAMYLCATSTDRGVYNEQFFGPGTRLTVL.

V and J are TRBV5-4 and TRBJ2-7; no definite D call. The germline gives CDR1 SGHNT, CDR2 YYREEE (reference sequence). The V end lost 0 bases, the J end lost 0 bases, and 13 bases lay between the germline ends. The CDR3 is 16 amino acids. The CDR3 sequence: CASSLVGSRSSYEQYF. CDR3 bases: TGTGCCAGCAGCTTGGTTGGTAGCCGAAGCTCCTACGAGCAGTACTTC.

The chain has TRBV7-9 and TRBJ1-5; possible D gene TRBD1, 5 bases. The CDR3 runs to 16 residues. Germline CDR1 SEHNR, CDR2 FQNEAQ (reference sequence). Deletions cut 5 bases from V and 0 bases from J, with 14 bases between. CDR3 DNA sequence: TGTGCCAGCAGCCTTAACAGGCCCGATAGCAATCAGCCCCAGCATTTT. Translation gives CASSLNRPDSNQPQHF.